Shown below are 18 T cell receptor beta chains from a single sample sequenced in a study of tumor-infiltrating lymphocytes in primary liver carcinoma (dated by TCRdb to about 2017). Without any cell sorting, total RNA and DNA were extracted together from about 20-30 mg of bulk tissue using the AllPrep DNA/RNA mini kit. The instrument was an Illumina HiSeq 2500. Using a constant-region primer and ProtoScript II reverse transcriptase, TCRbeta-specific cDNA was reverse-transcribed from roughly 500 ng total RNA. TCRbeta libraries were built with three nested multiplex PCR rounds, a slightly modified ARM-PCR procedure. The first two PCR rounds used multiplex TRBV1-TRBV30 forward primers with a Cbeta reverse primer, each for approximately 11 cycles. TCRdb reprocessed the public reads (quality trimming at Q25 with fastp, clone calling with MiXCR) and kept in-frame beta chains. All rows with the same CDR3 protein become a single entry with the most common DNA and genes. The sample profile shows roughly 80,000 distinct CDR3 sequences; approximately 62% of them were found once. Together, the top ten hold about 28% of the sample.

The sequencing sample was made of tumor-adjacent normal liver tissue. These receptors all stem from a man between 40 and 49 years old with primary liver carcinoma and hepatitis B virus infection.

Worth noting for this clonotype: No conserved phenylalanine or tryptophan is present at the end of the CDR3, so a read error is the likely explanation. The limits of the CDR3 on the DNA are not certain, so only TCRdb's listed CDR3 is given. The chain is built from TRBV4-3 and TRBJ2-7; the D call TRBD2 from the table was never checked on the DNA. Germline assignment: CDR1 LGHNA and CDR2 YSLEER. Both ends counted, the CDR3 spans 18 residues. This CDR3 reads CASSQYQVAGDRSYERYL.

V and J are TRBV10-3 and TRBJ2-5; D ambiguous. Germline assignment: CDR1 ENHRY and CDR2 SYGVKD. This CDR3 is 15 amino acids long. V lost 5 bases to trimming and J lost 5 bases, with 18 bases between them. The CDR3 sequence: CAISNMFRVGETQYF. As DNA, the CDR3 is TGTGCCATCAGTAATATGTTCAGAGTTGGGGAGACCCAGTACTTC.

With respect to this clonotype: One junction end does not reproduce the germline sequence, and a read error may be involved. The J gene is TRBJ2-7, the V gene TRBV10-3; 11 bases map to TRBD2. Per the germline V gene, CDR1 is ENHRY and CDR2 is SYGVKD. The CDR3 loop spans 16 amino acids. CDR3 protein: CAISAPSGRKANEQYF. The CDR3 DNA reads TGTGCCATTAGTGCTCCTAGCGGGAGGAAGGCCAACGAGCAGTACTTC.

V gene TRBV7-3 combines with J gene TRBJ2-1, with 7 nucleotides matching TRBD2. V shed 4 bases and J 6 bases; nucleotides not matched to a gene: 6. CDR3 length: 14 residues. The germline CDR1 and CDR2 sequences are SGHTA and FQGTGA. CDR3 loop: CASSSSLAINEQFF. The CDR3 DNA follows: TGTGCCAGCAGCTCATCACTAGCGATCAATGAGCAGTTCTTC.

This clonotype was counted ten times or more. This chain joins TRBV14 and TRBJ2-1, with D uncertain. The V gene's germline CDR1 is SGHDN and CDR2 FVKESK. The CDR3 is 16 residues long. V lost 0 bases to trimming and J lost 0 bases, with 9 bases between them. CDR3 sequence (DNA): TGTGCCAGCAGCCAAGAGTTCTATACCTCCTACAATGAGCAGTTCTTC. Residues: CASSQEFYTSYNEQFF.

This clonotype has at least ten counts. J is TRBJ1-2 and V is TRBV6-5; D gene uncertain. CDR3 length: 14 residues. Germline V CDR1 and CDR2: MNHEY, SVGAGI. Trimming shortened V by 2 bases and J by 3 bases, and 10 bases separated the two germline ends. CDR3 sequence reads: CASSYRGMYYGYTF. The CDR3 nucleotides read TGTGCCAGCAGTTACCGGGGAATGTACTATGGCTACACCTTC.

The rearrangement links TRBV5-4 to TRBJ2-7, with D possibly TRBD1 on 6 matching bases. The CDR3 has 14 residues. Germline assignment: CDR1 SGHNT and CDR2 YYREEE (reference sequence). The germline V and J ends were trimmed by 1 base and 2 bases, with 10 bases remaining between them. CDR3 nucleotides: TGTGCCAGCAGCTTGTACAGACAGGCCTACGAGCAGTACTTC. Encoded protein: CASSLYRQAYEQYF.

A word on this clonotype: No conserved phenylalanine or tryptophan ends this CDR3, so it is likely a read error. The chain couples TRBV6-2 or TRBV6-3 to TRBJ2-7; 7 bases fit TRBD1. CDR3 length: 18 amino acids. With 5 bases clipped from V and 5 bases from J, the junction kept 21 bases outside the gene matches. CDR1 is MNHEY, CDR2 SVGEGT, per germline. The CDR3 reads CASSPRLSRQGVFHEQYL. In DNA, the CDR3 is TGTGCCAGCAGTCCCCGTCTGAGTCGACAGGGCGTATTTCACGAGCAGTACCTC.

This clonotype was detected many times. V gene TRBV4-3 combines with J gene TRBJ2-7; D not resolved. CDR1 and CDR2 from the germline V gene are LGHNA and YSLEER. V was shortened by 0 bases and J by 1 base, with 7 bases between the two germline ends. This CDR3 is built from 14 residues. This chain's CDR3 is CASSQDPRSYEQYF. The CDR3 DNA is TGCGCCAGCAGCCAAGACCCCAGATCCTACGAGCAGTACTTC.

V and J are TRBV29-1 and TRBJ1-1, with D possibly matching TRBD1 (5 bases). CDR1 and CDR2 (germline): SQVTM, ANQGSEA. The CDR3 is 12 residues long. CDR3 in amino acids: CNVITGGTEAFF. The CDR3 nucleotides read TGCAACGTGATAACGGGGGGCACTGAAGCTTTCTTT.

In regard to this clonotype: One end of the junction fails to match germline, which may point to a read error. The CDR3 DNA follows: TGCAGCGTTTTCCGAGACACAGACTCTGGGACCAACGTCCTGACTTTC. Translated: CSVFRDTDSGTNVLTF. J is TRBJ2-6 and V is TRBV29-1, with D unclear. Germline V gene data show CDR1 as SQVTM and CDR2 as ANQGSEA. The CDR3 covers 16 residues. Using reference TRBV29-1 and TRBJ2-6 for the parts outside the CDR3, the full variable domain is SAVISQKPSRDICQRGTSLTIQCQVDSQVTMMFWYRQQPGQSLTLIATANQGSEATYESGFVIDKFPISRPNLTFSTLTVSNMSPEDSSIYLCSVFRDTDSGTNVLTFGAGSRLTVL.

There are many counts of this clonotype. Germline is not matched at one junction end, which may reflect a read error. This sequence joins TRBV11-2 and TRBJ1-4, with D tentatively TRBD1 (5 bases). CDR1 and CDR2 from the germline V gene are SGHAT and FQNNGV. The CDR3 spans 14 residues. The CDR3 DNA follows: TGTGCCAGGAGCTTAGAGGTTGGGGACGAAAAACTGTTTTTT. Its translation: CARSLEVGDEKLFF. Combining the CDR3 with reference TRBV11-2 and TRBJ1-4 gives the whole variable domain EAGVAQSPRYKIIEKRQSVAFWCNPISGHATLYWYQQILGQGPKLLIQFQNNGVVDDSQLPKDRFSAERLKGVDSTLKIQPAKLEDSAVYLCARSLEVGDEKLFFGSGTQLSVL.

As concerns this clonotype: A junction end diverges from the germline sequence, so it may reflect a read error. This chain connects TRBV6-5 to TRBJ2-1; 8 bases align to TRBD2. This CDR3 contains 15 residues. CDR1 and CDR2 from the germline V gene are MNHEY and SVGAGI. CDR3 nucleotide sequence: TGTGCCAGCAGTTACTCGACTAGCGATCACAATGATCAGTTCTTC. Residues: CASSYSTSDHNDQFF.

A note on this clonotype: A much bigger clone sits one base away, suggesting this may be a read error. The chain combines TRBV28 with TRBJ1-2, with TRBD1 matching over 8 bases. The germline V gene has CDR1 MDHEN and CDR2 SYDVKM. The J segment lost 6 bases and the V segment lost 9 bases, leaving 15 bases of the junction unmatched. The length of the CDR3 is 15 residues. The chain's CDR3 is CARSRHGQGRDGYTF. As DNA, the CDR3 is TGTGCCAGGAGTAGACATGGACAGGGAAGGGATGGCTACACCTTC.

Details on this clonotype: Compared with germline, one end of the junction differs, possibly owing to a read error. The genes are TRBV11-2 and TRBJ2-1; 7 bases line up with TRBD2. The CDR3 covers 19 residues. Per the germline V gene, CDR1 is SGHAT and CDR2 is FQNNGV. CDR3 protein: CVSNLDGRFSGTLYNEQFF. CDR3 DNA sequence: TGTGTCAGCAACTTAGATGGGCGATTCAGCGGGACCCTATACAATGAGCAGTTCTTC.

Of note for this clonotype: The junction shows a germline mismatch at one end, possibly a read error. The chain combines TRBV7-3 with TRBJ2-1, with a tentative D call TRBD2 (7 bases). The CDR3 is made up of 15 amino acids. Germline CDR1 SGHTA, CDR2 FQGTGA. CDR3 sequence reads: CASSLAGASYNEQLF. The CDR3 nucleotides read TGTGCCAGCAGCTTAGCGGGGGCTTCCTACAATGAGCAGTTATTC.

Worth noting for this clonotype: Likely a read error: the CDR3 ends without its conserved phenylalanine or tryptophan. The CDR3 here is CASRGRASYNEQFL. DNA for the CDR3: TGTGCCAGCCGGGGCAGGGCCTCCTACAATGAGCAGTTCCTC. This chain connects TRBV6-1 to TRBJ2-1, with D perhaps assigned TRBD1 or TRBD2 (5 bases each). This CDR3 comprises 14 residues. Looked up from germline, CDR1 is MNHNS and CDR2 is SASEGT. V dropped 8 bases and J dropped 0 bases, with 11 bases sitting between them.

As for this clonotype: The junction does not match germline at one end; this may be a read error. V and J are TRBV6-5 and TRBJ2-1, with 10 bases matching TRBD2. Per the germline V gene, CDR1 is MNHEY and CDR2 is SVGAGI. This CDR3 region has 16 residues. The CDR3 sequence: CASSQTSSGSYIEQFF. The CDR3 region has the DNA TGTGCCAGCAGTCAGACATCTAGCGGGAGTTACATTGAGCAGTTCTTC.